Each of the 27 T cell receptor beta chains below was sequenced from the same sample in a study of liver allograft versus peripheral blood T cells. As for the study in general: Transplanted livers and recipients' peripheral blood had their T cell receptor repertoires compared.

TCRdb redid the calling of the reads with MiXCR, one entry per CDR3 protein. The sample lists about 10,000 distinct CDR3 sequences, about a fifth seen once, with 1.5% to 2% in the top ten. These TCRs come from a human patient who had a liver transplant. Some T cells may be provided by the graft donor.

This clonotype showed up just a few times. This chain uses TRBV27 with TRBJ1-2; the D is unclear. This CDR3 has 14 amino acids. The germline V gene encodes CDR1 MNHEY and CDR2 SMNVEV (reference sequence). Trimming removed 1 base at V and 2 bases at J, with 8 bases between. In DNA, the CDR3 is TGTGCCAGCAGTTTATGGGCAGGAAACTATGGCTACACCTTC. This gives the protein CASSLWAGNYGYTF.

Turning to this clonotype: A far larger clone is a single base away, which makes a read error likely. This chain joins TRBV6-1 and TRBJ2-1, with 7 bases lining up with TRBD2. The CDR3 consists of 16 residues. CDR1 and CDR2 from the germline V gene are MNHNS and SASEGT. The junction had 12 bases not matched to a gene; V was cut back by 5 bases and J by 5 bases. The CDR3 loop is CASSYSGGGFNNEQFF. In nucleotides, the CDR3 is TGTGCCAGCAGTTACTCGGGGGGAGGGTTTAACAATGAGCAGTTCTTC.

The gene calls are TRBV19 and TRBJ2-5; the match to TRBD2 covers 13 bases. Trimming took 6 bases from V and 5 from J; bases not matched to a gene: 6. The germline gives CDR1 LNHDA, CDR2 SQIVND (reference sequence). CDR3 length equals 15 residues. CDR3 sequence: CASSATSGGAETQYF. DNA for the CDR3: TGTGCCAGTAGCGCCACTAGCGGGGGGGCGGAGACCCAGTACTTC.

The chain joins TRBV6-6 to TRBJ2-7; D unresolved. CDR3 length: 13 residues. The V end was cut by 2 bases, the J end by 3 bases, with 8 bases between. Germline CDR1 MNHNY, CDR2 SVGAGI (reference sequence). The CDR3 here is CASSYPGGYEQYF. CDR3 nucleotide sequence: TGTGCCAGCAGTTACCCGGGCGGCTACGAGCAGTACTTC.

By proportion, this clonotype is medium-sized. CDR3 protein: CASSFERPKGYTF. The DNA of the CDR3 is TGTGCCAGTAGTTTCGAGCGCCCCAAAGGCTACACCTTC. J is TRBJ1-2 and V is TRBV19, with D unclear. V lost 5 bases, J lost 8 bases, and 15 bases lay in between. Germline V gene sequence: CDR1 LNHDA, CDR2 SQIVND (reference sequence). This CDR3 region has 13 residues.

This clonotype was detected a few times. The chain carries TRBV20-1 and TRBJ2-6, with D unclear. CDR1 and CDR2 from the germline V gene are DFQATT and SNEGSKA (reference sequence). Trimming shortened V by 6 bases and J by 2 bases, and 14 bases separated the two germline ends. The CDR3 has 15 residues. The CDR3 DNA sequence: TGCAGTGCCCCAAACATGAATACTGGGGCCAACGTCCTGACTTTC. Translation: CSAPNMNTGANVLTF.

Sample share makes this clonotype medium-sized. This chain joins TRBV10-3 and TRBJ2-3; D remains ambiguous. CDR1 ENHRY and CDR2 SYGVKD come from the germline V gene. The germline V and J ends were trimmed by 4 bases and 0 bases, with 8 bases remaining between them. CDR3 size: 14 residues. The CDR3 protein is CAISGVRSTDTQYF. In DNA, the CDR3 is TGTGCCATCAGTGGGGTCAGGAGCACAGATACGCAGTATTTT.

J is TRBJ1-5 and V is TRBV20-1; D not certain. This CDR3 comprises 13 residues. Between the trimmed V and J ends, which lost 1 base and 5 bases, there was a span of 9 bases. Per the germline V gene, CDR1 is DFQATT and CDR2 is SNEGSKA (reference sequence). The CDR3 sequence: CSARAAVDQPQHF. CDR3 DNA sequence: TGCAGTGCTAGAGCGGCGGTCGATCAGCCCCAGCATTTT.

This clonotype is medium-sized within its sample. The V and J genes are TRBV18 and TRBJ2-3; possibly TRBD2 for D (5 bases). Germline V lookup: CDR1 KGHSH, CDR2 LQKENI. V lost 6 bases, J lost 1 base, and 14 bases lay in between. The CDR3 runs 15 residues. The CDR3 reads CASSHEGLGTDTQYF. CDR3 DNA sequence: TGTGCCAGCTCTCACGAGGGCTTGGGCACAGATACGCAGTATTTT.

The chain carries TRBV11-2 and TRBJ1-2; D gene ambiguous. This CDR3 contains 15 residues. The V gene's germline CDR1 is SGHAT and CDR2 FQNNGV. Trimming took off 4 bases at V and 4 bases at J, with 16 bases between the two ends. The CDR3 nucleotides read TGTGCCAGCAGCTCGGACCGGATAGCTCCCTATGGCTACACCTTC. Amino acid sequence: CASSSDRIAPYGYTF.

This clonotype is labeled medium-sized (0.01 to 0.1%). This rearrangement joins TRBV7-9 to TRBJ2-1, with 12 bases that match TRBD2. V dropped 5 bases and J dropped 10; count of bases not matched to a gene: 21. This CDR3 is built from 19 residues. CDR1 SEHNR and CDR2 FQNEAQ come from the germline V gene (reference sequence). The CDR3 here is CASSVRDRVLAGGREEQFF. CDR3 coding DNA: TGTGCCAGCAGCGTCCGGGACAGGGTCCTAGCGGGGGGGCGGGAAGAGCAGTTCTTC.

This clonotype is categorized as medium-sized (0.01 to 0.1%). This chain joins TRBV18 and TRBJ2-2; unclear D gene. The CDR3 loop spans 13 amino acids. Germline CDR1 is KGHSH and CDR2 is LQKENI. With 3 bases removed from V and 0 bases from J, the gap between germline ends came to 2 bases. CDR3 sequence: CASSPANTGELFF. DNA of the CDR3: TGTGCCAGCTCACCCGCGAACACCGGGGAGCTGTTTTTT.

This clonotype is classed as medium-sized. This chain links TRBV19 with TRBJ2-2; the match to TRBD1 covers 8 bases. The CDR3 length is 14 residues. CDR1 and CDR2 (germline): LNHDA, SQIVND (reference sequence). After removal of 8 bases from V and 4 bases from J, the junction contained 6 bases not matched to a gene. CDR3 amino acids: CASGQGAGTGELFF. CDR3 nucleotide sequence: TGTGCCAGTGGCCAGGGGGCGGGCACCGGGGAGCTGTTTTTT.

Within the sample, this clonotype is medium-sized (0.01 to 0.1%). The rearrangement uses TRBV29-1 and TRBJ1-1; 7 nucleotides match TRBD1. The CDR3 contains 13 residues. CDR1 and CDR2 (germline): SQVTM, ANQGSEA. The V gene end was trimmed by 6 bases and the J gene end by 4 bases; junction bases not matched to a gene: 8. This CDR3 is CSVSTGQGTEAFF. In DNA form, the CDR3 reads TGCAGCGTATCGACAGGGCAGGGCACTGAAGCTTTCTTT.

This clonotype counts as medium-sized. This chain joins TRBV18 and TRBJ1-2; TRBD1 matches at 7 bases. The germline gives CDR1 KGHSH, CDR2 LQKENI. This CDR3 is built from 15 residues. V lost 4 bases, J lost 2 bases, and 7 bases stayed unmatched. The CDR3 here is CASSRDRDENYGYTF. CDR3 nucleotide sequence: TGTGCCAGCTCACGCGACAGGGATGAGAACTATGGCTACACCTTC.

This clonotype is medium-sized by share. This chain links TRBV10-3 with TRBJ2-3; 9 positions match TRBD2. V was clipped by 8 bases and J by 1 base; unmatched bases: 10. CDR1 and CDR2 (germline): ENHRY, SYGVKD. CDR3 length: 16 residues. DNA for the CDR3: TGTGCCATCGGATCAAATAGCGGGGGAGGCACAGATACGCAGTATTTT. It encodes CAIGSNSGGGTDTQYF.

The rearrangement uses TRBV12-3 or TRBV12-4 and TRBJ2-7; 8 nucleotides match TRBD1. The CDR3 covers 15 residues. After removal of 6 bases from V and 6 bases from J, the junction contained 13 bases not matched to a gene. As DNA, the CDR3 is TGTGCCAGCAGCCCCGGGACAGGAGCAACGTCCGAGCAGTACTTC. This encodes CASSPGTGATSEQYF.

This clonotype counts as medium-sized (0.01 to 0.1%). The CDR3 DNA reads TGTGCCAGCAGCTCACCAAGGGCTAGCGGGACGAATACGCAGTATTTT. This sequence encodes CASSSPRASGTNTQYF. The genes are TRBV7-9 and TRBJ2-3, with 9 bases lining up with TRBD2. Germline CDR1 and CDR2: SEHNR and FQNEAQ (reference sequence). The length of the CDR3 is 16 residues. The ends lost 4 bases at V and 7 bases at J; junction bases unmatched: 12. Full variable domain (rest looked up from reference TRBV7-9 and TRBJ2-3): DTGVSQNPRHKITKRGQNVTFRCDPISEHNRLYWYRQTLGQGPEFLTYFQNEAQLEKSRLLSDRFSAERPKGSFSTLEIQRTEQGDSAMYLCASSSPRASGTNTQYFGPGTRLTVL.

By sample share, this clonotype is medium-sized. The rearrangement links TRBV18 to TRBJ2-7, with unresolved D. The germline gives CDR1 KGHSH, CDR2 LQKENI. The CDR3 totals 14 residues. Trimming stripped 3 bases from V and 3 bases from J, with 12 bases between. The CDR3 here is CASSPGQSIYEQYF. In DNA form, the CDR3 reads TGTGCCAGCTCACCGGGCCAGAGTATCTACGAGCAGTACTTC. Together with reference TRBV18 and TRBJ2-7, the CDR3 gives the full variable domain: NAGVMQNPRHLVRRRGQEARLRCSPMKGHSHVYWYRQLPEEGLKFMVYLQKENIIDESGMPKERFSAEFPKEGPSILRIQQVVRGDSAAYFCASSPGQSIYEQYFGPGTRLTVT.

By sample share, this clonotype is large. CDR3 DNA: TGTGCCAGCAGTTACTCGGCTAGCGGGAGCAATGAGCAGTTCTTC. The encoded protein is CASSYSASGSNEQFF. The V call is TRBV6-5, the J call TRBJ2-1, with TRBD2 matching over 10 bases. Trimming at V came to 0 bases and at J to 6 bases, leaving 2 bases not matched to a gene. The CDR3 runs to 15 residues. CDR1 and CDR2 from the germline V gene are MNHEY and SVGAGI.

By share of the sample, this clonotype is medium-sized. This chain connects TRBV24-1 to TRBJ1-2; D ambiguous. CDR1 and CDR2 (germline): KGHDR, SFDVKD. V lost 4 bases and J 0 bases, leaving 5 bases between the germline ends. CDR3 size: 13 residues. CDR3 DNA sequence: TGTGCCACCAGTGACCGTTCTAACTATGGCTACACCTTC. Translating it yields CATSDRSNYGYTF.

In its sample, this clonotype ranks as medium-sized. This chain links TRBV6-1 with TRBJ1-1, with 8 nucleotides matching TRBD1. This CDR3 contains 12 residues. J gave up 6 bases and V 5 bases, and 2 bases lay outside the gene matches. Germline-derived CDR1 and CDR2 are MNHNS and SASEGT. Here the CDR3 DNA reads TGTGCCAGCAGTAGGGACAGGCCTGAAGCTTTCTTT. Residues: CASSRDRPEAFF.

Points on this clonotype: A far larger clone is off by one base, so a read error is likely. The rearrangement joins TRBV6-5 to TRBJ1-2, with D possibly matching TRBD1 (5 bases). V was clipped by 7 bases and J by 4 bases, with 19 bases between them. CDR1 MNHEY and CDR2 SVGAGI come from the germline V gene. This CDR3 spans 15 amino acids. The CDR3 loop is CASISGTTDSYGYTF. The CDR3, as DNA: TGTGCCAGCATTAGCGGGACGACAGATTCCTATGGCTACACCTTC.

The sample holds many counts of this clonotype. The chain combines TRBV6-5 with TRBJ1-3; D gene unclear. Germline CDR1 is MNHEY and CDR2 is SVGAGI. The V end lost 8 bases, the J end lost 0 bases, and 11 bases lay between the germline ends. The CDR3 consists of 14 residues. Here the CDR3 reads CASAVTFSGNTIYF. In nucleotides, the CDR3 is TGTGCCAGCGCGGTTACCTTCTCTGGAAACACCATATATTTT.

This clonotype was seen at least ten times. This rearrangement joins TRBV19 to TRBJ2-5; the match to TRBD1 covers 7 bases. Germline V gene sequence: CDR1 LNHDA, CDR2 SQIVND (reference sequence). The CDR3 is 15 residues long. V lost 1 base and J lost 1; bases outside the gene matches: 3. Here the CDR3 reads CASSIARDSQETQYF. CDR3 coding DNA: TGTGCCAGTAGTATAGCCCGGGACAGCCAAGAGACCCAGTACTTC. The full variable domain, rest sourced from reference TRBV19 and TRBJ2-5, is DGGITQSPKYLFRKEGQNVTLSCEQNLNHDAMYWYRQDPGQGLRLIYYSQIVNDFQKGDIAEGYSVSREKKESFPLTVTSAQKNPTAFYLCASSIARDSQETQYFGPGTRLLVL.

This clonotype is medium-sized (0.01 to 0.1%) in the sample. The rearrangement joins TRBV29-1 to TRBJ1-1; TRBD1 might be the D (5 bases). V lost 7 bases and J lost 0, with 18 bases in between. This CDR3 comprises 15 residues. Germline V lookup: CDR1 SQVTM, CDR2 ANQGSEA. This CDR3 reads CSAQARAGMNTEAFF. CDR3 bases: TGCAGCGCCCAGGCCAGGGCGGGTATGAACACTGAAGCTTTCTTT.

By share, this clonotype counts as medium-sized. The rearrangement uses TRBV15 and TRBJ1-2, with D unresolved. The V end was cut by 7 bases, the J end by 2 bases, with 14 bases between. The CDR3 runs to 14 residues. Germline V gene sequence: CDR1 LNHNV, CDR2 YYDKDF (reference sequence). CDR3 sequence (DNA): TGTGCCACCAAAAGGCTCCAAGAGAACTATGGCTACACCTTC. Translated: CATKRLQENYGYTF. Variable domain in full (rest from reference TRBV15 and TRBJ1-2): DAMVIQNPRYQVTQFGKPVTLSCSQTLNHNVMYWYQQKSSQAPKLLFHYYDKDFNNEADTPDNFQSRRPNTSFCFLDIRSPGLGDTAMYLCATKRLQENYGYTFGSGTRLTVV.